These 5 T cell receptor beta chains were sequenced from one sample in a study of a mutant IDH1 vaccine in newly diagnosed glioma. Antigens for these TCRs are unknown. This table comes from immunoSEQ multiplex PCR, and its TCRdb copy is limited to in-frame clones, with some not included. The repertoire holds some 64,000 clones, with approximately 84% as singletons. Regarding time point: week 11, during vaccination. What each vaccine dose contained was 300 ug of mutant IDH1 20-mer peptide, accompanied by topical imiquimod. The sample in question was PBMCs, obtained from a glioma patient whose treatment included an IDH1 peptide vaccine. The source of these receptors is a woman aged 45-59 years with glioma.

This chain links TRBV9 with TRBJ2-1, with 10 bases identical to TRBD1. V was clipped by 4 bases and J by 3 bases; unmatched bases: 7. CDR3 length: 16 residues. Germline-derived CDR1 and CDR2 are SGDLS and YYNGEE. The CDR3 is CASSTRQGAYYNEQFF. The CDR3 DNA sequence: TGTGCCAGCAGCACACGACAGGGGGCATACTACAATGAGCAGTTCTTC.

This chain joins TRBV5-1 and TRBJ2-5; D uncertain. CDR1 is SGHRS and CDR2 is YFSETQ in the germline V gene. The CDR3 sequence is 14 residues long. Deletions cut 4 bases from V and 5 bases from J, with 15 bases between. The CDR3 here is CASSLAGARETQYF. The CDR3 bases are TGCGCCAGCAGCCTCGCTGGAGCCAGGGAGACCCAGTACTTC.

The chain has TRBV20-1 and TRBJ2-7; the D is unclear. This CDR3 has 9 amino acids. V shed 7 bases and J shed 3 bases, with 4 bases lying between them. Germline loops: CDR1 DFQATT, CDR2 SNEGSKA (reference sequence). CDR3 sequence (DNA): TGCAGTGAAAGCTACGAGCAGTACTTC. Translation gives CSESYEQYF.

The chain links TRBV2 to TRBJ1-5, with no clear D. From germline, CDR1 is SNHLY and CDR2 FYNNEI. CDR3 length equals 13 residues. V was trimmed by 6 bases and J by 7 bases, leaving 13 bases between them. The CDR3 loop is CASRGNGLQPQHF. CDR3 DNA sequence: TGTGCCAGCAGGGGAAATGGATTGCAGCCCCAGCATTTT. The whole variable domain, filled in from reference TRBV2 and TRBJ1-5, reads EPEVTQTPSHQVTQMGQEVILRCVPISNHLYFYWYRQILGQKVEFLVSFYNNEISEKSEIFDDQFSVERPDGSNFTLKIRSTKLEDSAMYFCASRGNGLQPQHFGDGTRLSIL.

This clone turned up a few times. The chain carries TRBV6-1 and TRBJ1-3; 8 positions match TRBD1. Trimming removed 3 bases from V and 4 bases from J; junction bases left unmatched: 2. CDR3 length equals 14 residues. Germline CDR1 reads MNHNS; CDR2 reads SASEGT. The CDR3 protein is CASSETGVGNTIYF. The CDR3 region has the DNA TGTGCCAGCAGTGAGACAGGGGTGGGAAACACCATATATTTT.